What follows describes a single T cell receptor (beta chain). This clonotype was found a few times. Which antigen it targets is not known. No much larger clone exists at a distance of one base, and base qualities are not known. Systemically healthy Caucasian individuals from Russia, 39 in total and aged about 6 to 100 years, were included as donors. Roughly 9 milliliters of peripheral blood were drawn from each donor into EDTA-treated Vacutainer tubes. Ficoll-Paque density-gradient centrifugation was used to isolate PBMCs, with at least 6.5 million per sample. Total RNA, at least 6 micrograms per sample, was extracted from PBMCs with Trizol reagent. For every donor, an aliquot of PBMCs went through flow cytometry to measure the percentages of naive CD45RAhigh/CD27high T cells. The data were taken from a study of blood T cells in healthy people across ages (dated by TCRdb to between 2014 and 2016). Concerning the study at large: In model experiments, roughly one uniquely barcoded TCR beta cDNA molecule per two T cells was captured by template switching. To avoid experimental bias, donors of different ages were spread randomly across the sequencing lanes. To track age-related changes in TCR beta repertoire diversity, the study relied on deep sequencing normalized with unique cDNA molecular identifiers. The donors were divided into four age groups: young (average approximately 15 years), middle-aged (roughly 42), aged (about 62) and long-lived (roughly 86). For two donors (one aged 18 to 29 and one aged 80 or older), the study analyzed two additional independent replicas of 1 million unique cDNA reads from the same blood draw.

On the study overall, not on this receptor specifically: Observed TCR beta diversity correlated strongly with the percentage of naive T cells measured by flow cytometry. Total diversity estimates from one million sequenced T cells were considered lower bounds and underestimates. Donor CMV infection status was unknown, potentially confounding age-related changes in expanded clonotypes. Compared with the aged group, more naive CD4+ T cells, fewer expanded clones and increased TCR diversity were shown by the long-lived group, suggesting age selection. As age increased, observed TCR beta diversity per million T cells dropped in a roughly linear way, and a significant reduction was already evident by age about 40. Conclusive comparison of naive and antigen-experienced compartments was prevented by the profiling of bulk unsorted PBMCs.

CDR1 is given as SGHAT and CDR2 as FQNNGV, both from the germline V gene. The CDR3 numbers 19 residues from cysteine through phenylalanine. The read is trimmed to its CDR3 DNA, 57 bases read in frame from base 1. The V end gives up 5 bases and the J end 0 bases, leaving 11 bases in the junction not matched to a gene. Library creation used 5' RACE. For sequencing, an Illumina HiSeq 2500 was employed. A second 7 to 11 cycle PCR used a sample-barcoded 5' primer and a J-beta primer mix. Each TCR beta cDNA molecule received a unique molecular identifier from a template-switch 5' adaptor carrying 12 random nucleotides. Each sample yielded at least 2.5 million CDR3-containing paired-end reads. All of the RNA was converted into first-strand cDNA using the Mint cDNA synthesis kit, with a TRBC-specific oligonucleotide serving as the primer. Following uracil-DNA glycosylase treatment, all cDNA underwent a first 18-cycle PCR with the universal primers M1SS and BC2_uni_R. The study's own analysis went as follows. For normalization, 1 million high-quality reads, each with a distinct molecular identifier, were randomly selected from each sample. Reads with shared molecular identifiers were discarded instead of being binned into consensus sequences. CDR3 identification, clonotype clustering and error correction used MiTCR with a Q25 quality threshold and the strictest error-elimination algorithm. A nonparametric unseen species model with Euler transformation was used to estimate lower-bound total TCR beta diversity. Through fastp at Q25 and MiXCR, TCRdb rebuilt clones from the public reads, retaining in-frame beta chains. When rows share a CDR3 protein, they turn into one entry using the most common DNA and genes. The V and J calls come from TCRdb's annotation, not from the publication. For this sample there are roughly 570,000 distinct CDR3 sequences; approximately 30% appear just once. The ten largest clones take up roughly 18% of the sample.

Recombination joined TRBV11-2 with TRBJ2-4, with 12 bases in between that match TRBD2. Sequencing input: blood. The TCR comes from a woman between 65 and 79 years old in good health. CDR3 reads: CASSAGLAGKFGAKNIQYF. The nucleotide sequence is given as TGTGCCAGCAGCGCCGGACTAGCGGGGAAGTTTGGAGCCAAAAACATTCAGTACTTC.